The 22 T cell receptor beta chains below were found in one sample sequenced in a study of CD8+ T cells in alopecia areata. Extracted RNA was reverse transcribed into cDNA, the sequencing template. The table came from immunoSEQ multiplex PCR; TCRdb's copy has only in-frame clones and leaves some out. The sample has about 90,000 clones, around 44% seen once. Indicated treatment: oral pan-JAK inhibitor, 5-10 mg twice daily. The sample consisted of CD8+ T cells sorted from blood, taken at week 24, from a patient treated with tofacitinib. Receptor source: a human donor with alopecia areata.

This clone occurred a few times. The genes are TRBV5-6 and TRBJ2-6; D is ambiguous. CDR3 length equals 15 residues. The germline gives CDR1 SGHDT, CDR2 YYEEEE. Trimming removed 6 bases from V and 0 bases from J, with 10 bases in between. The CDR3 protein is CASNDGASGANVLTF. DNA of the CDR3: TGTGCCAGCAACGACGGAGCCTCTGGGGCCAACGTCCTGACTTTC. Full variable domain (remainder filled in from reference TRBV5-6 and TRBJ2-6): DAGVTQSPTHLIKTRGQQVTLRCSPKSGHDTVSWYQQALGQGPQFIFQYYEEEERQRGNFPDRFSGHQFPNYSSELNVNALLLGDSALYLCASNDGASGANVLTFGAGSRLTVL.

This sequence joins TRBV29-1 and TRBJ2-1; the D is unclear. This CDR3 spans 14 amino acids. CDR1 and CDR2 from the germline V gene are SQVTM and ANQGSEA. Trimming left V 4 bases short and J 0 bases short, with 10 bases between. DNA for the CDR3: TGCAGCGTTGGTGGCGTTAGCTCCTACAATGAGCAGTTCTTC. Its translation: CSVGGVSSYNEQFF.

This rearrangement joins TRBV27 to TRBJ1-2; 9 bases fit TRBD1. Germline lookup yields CDR1 MNHEY and CDR2 SMNVEV (reference sequence). The junction had 10 bases not matched to a gene; V was cut back by 8 bases and J by 6 bases. This CDR3 has 14 residues. The chain's CDR3 is CASGTGLVRDGYTF. CDR3 sequence (DNA): TGTGCCAGCGGGACAGGGTTGGTTCGGGATGGCTACACCTTC.

This clone showed up just a few times. V usage is TRBV5-4 and J usage is TRBJ2-3; D possibly corresponds to TRBD2 (5 bases). Trimming cost V 8 bases and J 4 bases, with 11 bases left between them. There are 12 residues in the CDR3. Per the germline V gene, CDR1 is SGHNT and CDR2 is YYREEE (reference sequence). CDR3 loop: CASNPGADTQYF. CDR3 nucleotides: TGTGCCAGTAACCCCGGGGCAGATACGCAGTATTTT. The whole variable domain, filled in from reference TRBV5-4 and TRBJ2-3, reads ETGVTQSPTHLIKTRGQQVTLRCSSQSGHNTVSWYQQALGQGPQFIFQYYREEENGRGNFPPRFSGLQFPNYSSELNVNALELDDSALYLCASNPGADTQYFGPGTRLTVL.

The J gene is TRBJ2-6, the V gene TRBV11-2, with D tentatively TRBD1 (6 bases). Trimming removed 6 bases from V and 0 bases from J, with 12 bases in between. This CDR3 contains 16 residues. CDR1 and CDR2 from the germline V gene are SGHAT and FQNNGV. The CDR3 loop reads CASRSRGDSGANVLTF. DNA of the CDR3: TGTGCCAGCAGATCCAGGGGCGACTCTGGGGCCAACGTCCTGACTTTC.

The chain links TRBV7-2 to TRBJ2-7, with 10 bases matching TRBD2. The J segment lost 5 bases and the V segment lost 8 bases, leaving 9 bases of the junction unmatched. CDR3 length equals 14 residues. Germline CDR1 and CDR2: SGHTA and FQGNSA. This chain's CDR3 is CASVGVSGRDEQYF. The CDR3 nucleotides read TGTGCCAGCGTCGGGGTCAGCGGGAGGGACGAGCAGTACTTC.

The rearrangement uses TRBV4-1 and TRBJ2-3; 7 nucleotides line up with TRBD1. The CDR3 consists of 15 residues. CDR1 and CDR2 (germline): MGHRA, YSYEKL. V gave up 3 bases and J gave up 10 bases; unmatched junction bases: 13. In DNA, the CDR3 is TGCGCCAGCAGCCAGGAAACCGGGACAGCAAATTCGCAGTATTTT. As protein: CASSQETGTANSQYF.

This sequence joins TRBV4-2 and TRBJ1-5, with D unclear. Germline CDR1 and CDR2: LGHNA and YNFKEQ. Trimming removed 0 bases from V and 0 bases from J, with 6 bases in between. The length of the CDR3 is 15 residues. The CDR3 region is CASSQEPYSNQPQHF. In DNA, the CDR3 is TGTGCCAGCAGCCAAGAACCCTATAGCAATCAGCCCCAGCATTTT.

The V call is TRBV9, the J call TRBJ1-3; tentative D call: TRBD1 (5 bases). The V and J ends lost 3 bases and 0 bases respectively, with 13 bases between them. From germline, CDR1 is SGDLS and CDR2 YYNGEE. The CDR3 is made up of 16 amino acids. The DNA of the CDR3 is TGTGCCAGCAGCGCTCCCGGGACTCCCTCTGGAAACACCATATATTTT. Amino acids: CASSAPGTPSGNTIYF.

The chain has TRBV7-8 and TRBJ2-7, with a tentative D call TRBD2 (5 bases). Trimming cost V 5 bases and J 0 bases, with 14 bases left between them. In germline, CDR1 is SGHVS, CDR2 FQNEAQ. The CDR3 contains 15 residues. This chain's CDR3 is CASSGARTPSYEQYF. The CDR3 DNA is TGTGCCAGCAGCGGCGCGAGGACTCCCTCCTACGAGCAGTACTTC.

The gene calls are TRBV7-9 and TRBJ2-5, with D perhaps TRBD2 (5 bases). Germline CDR1 and CDR2: SEHNR and FQNEAQ (reference sequence). CDR3 length: 16 amino acids. With 5 bases removed from V and 4 bases from J, the gap between germline ends came to 20 bases. In DNA, the CDR3 is TGTGCCAGCAGCCGCCCTGGGAGTCCACCAGGAGAGACCCAGTACTTC. Protein product: CASSRPGSPPGETQYF. The whole variable domain, remainder taken from reference TRBV7-9 and TRBJ2-5, is DTGVSQNPRHKITKRGQNVTFRCDPISEHNRLYWYRQTLGQGPEFLTYFQNEAQLEKSRLLSDRFSAERPKGSFSTLEIQRTEQGDSAMYLCASSRPGSPPGETQYFGPGTRLLVL.

The chain is built from TRBV6-5 and TRBJ2-4; 8 bases are shared with TRBD2. There are 15 residues in the CDR3. V shed 5 bases and J 9 bases; nucleotides not matched to a gene: 12. Per the germline V gene, CDR1 is MNHEY and CDR2 is SVGAGI. DNA of the CDR3: TGTGCCAGCAGTCCCTCTTCCCGGGGGGGCAGCATTCAGTACTTC. Amino acids: CASSPSSRGGSIQYF.

This clone was found a few times. The J gene is TRBJ2-1, the V gene TRBV5-1, with a tentative D call TRBD1 (5 bases). This CDR3 contains 16 residues. Germline V gives CDR1 SGHRS, CDR2 YFSETQ. Trimming removed 1 base from V and 3 bases from J, with 14 bases in between. The CDR3 sequence: CASSLNQGSFYNEQFF. Here the CDR3 DNA reads TGCGCCAGCAGCTTGAACCAGGGTTCTTTCTACAATGAGCAGTTCTTC.

This rearrangement joins TRBV10-2 to TRBJ2-7; D gene unclear. The CDR3 spans 11 residues. Germline V gene lookup returns CDR1 WSHSY and CDR2 SAAADI. V lost 8 bases to trimming and J lost 3 bases, with 8 bases between them. The CDR3: CASANHYEQYF. The CDR3, as DNA: TGCGCCAGCGCCAACCACTACGAGCAGTACTTC.

This clone was found a few times. The chain links TRBV4-1 to TRBJ2-3; perhaps TRBD2 as D (5 bases). The CDR3 contains 14 residues. Between the trimmed V and J ends, which lost 4 bases and 1 base, there was a span of 9 bases. Germline lookup yields CDR1 MGHRA and CDR2 YSYEKL. The CDR3 DNA reads TGCGCCAGCAGCCCAGCGGTCGGCACAGATACGCAGTATTTT. Residues: CASSPAVGTDTQYF.

About this clone itself: The sample has other DNA sequences that encode this CDR3 too. Here the CDR3 reads CSVGTGELFF. The CDR3 nucleotides read TGCAGCGTGGGAACCGGGGAGCTGTTTTTT. This chain connects TRBV29-1 to TRBJ2-2; D not resolved. Germline V CDR1 and CDR2: SQVTM, ANQGSEA. The CDR3 sequence is 10 residues long. Trimming shortened V by 6 bases and J by 5 bases, and 4 bases separated the two germline ends.

This clone came up a few times. J is TRBJ2-2 and V is TRBV6-1; TRBD1 matches at 11 bases. The CDR3 totals 13 residues. Per the germline V gene, CDR1 is MNHNS and CDR2 is SASEGT. J was trimmed by 4 bases and V by 11 bases; bases with no gene match: 3. The CDR3 loop reads CAGGQGATGELFF. In DNA form, the CDR3 reads TGTGCCGGAGGACAGGGGGCCACCGGGGAGCTGTTTTTT.

The rearrangement joins TRBV6-1 to TRBJ2-2; TRBD2 matches at 10 bases. Germline V gene sequence: CDR1 MNHNS, CDR2 SASEGT. The trim removed 5 bases at V and 9 bases at J, leaving 9 bases unmatched. There are 15 residues in the CDR3. CDR3 bases: TGTGCCAGCAGTAGACCAGCGGGAGGGACCAGGGAGCTGTTTTTT. It encodes CASSRPAGGTRELFF.

This sequence joins TRBV27 and TRBJ1-2, with TRBD1 as a possible D gene (5 bases). V was shortened by 5 bases and J by 2 bases, with 12 bases between the two germline ends. Germline V lookup: CDR1 MNHEY, CDR2 SMNVEV (reference sequence). This CDR3 contains 14 residues. CDR3 bases: TGTGCCAGCAGTCCACGCGGGGCCAACTATGGCTACACCTTC. Protein: CASSPRGANYGYTF.

This clone was detected a few times. The gene calls are TRBV5-6 and TRBJ2-1, with TRBD2 matching over 8 bases. CDR1 is SGHDT, CDR2 YYEEEE, per germline. CDR3 length: 13 residues. Trimming at V came to 5 bases and at J to 10 bases, leaving 8 bases not matched to a gene. CDR3 protein: CASSEFKRGEQFF. CDR3 nucleotide sequence: TGTGCCAGCAGTGAATTTAAGCGGGGGGAGCAGTTCTTC.

This clone was detected only a few times. The V call is TRBV27, the J call TRBJ2-1; 9 positions match TRBD2. The CDR3 loop spans 14 amino acids. V shed 3 bases and J 4 bases; nucleotides not matched to a gene: 1. Germline V lookup: CDR1 MNHEY, CDR2 SMNVEV (reference sequence). The DNA of the CDR3 is TGTGCCAGCAGTTTGACTAGCGGTTACAATGAGCAGTTCTTC. Amino acid sequence: CASSLTSGYNEQFF.

V gene TRBV5-1 combines with J gene TRBJ2-5; possibly TRBD2 for D (6 bases). This CDR3 contains 15 residues. CDR1 and CDR2 from the germline V gene are SGHRS and YFSETQ. V shed 0 bases and J shed 3 bases, with 12 bases lying between them. Written as DNA, the CDR3 is TGCGCCAGCAGCTTGGTAGCGGAAAGGGAAGAGACCCAGTACTTC. Protein: CASSLVAEREETQYF. The full variable domain, its missing parts supplied by reference TRBV5-1 and TRBJ2-5, is KAGVTQTPRYLIKTRGQQVTLSCSPISGHRSVSWYQQTPGQGLQFLFEYFSETQRNKGNFPGRFSGRQFSNSRSEMNVSTLELGDSALYLCASSLVAEREETQYFGPGTRLLVL.